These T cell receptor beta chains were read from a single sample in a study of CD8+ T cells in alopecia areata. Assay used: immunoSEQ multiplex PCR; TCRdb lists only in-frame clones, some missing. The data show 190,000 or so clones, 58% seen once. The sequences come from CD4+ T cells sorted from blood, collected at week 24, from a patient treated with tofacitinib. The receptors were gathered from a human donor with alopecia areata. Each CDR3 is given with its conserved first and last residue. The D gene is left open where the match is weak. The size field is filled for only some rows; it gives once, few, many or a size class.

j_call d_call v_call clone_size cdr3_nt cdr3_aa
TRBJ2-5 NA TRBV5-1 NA TGCGCCAGCAGTTTAGGACAGCCTGGGGAGACCCAGTACTTC CASSLGQPGETQYF
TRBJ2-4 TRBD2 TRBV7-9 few TGTGCCAGCAGCGGACTAGCGGGAGAGCTAGCCAAAAACATTCAGTACTTC CASSGLAGELAKNIQYF
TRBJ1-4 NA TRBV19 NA TGTGCCAGTAGTATGTCACCGGAAAAACTGTTTTTT CASSMSPEKLFF
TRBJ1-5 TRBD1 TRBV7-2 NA TGTGCCAGCAGCCTTAGTCCCGGGACAGGACAGCCCCAGCATTTT CASSLSPGTGQPQHF
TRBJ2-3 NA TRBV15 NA TGTGCCACCAGCAGAGATTCTCATTCCGGCGGGACTAGCACAGATACGCAGTATTTT CATSRDSHSGGTSTDTQYF
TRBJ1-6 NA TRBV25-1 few TGTGCCAGCAGTGAATCCGGGACCCGGGCCGGACCCCTCCACTTT CASSESGTRAGPLHF
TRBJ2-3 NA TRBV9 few TGTGCCAGCAGCGTTCGAGTTTCTCGCACAGATACGCAGTATTTT CASSVRVSRTDTQYF
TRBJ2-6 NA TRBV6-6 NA TGTGCCAGCAGCCTACGAGGGACCGGGGCCAACGTCCTGACTTTC CASSLRGTGANVLTF
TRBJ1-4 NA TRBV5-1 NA TGCGCCAGCAGGCCCCGGACAGAGGTTGCAACTAATGAAAAACTGTTTTTT CASRPRTEVATNEKLFF
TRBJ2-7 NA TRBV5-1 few TGCGCCAGCAGCTTGGCTCAGGACGCGGAGGTCGAGCAGTACTTC CASSLAQDAEVEQYF
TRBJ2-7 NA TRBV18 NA TGTGCCAGCTCACCAAATTTGGGGGAAAGCGAGCAGTACTTC CASSPNLGESEQYF
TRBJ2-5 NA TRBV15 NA TGTGCCACCAGCAGAGCACAGCTTCAAGAGACCCAGTACTTC CATSRAQLQETQYF
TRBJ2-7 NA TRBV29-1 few TGCAGCGTCAAAGCCGGACAGTCTCCCTACGAGCAGTACTTC CSVKAGQSPYEQYF